Listed below are T cell receptor beta chains from one sample, sequenced in a study of beta chain features in type 1 diabetes. Measured with immunoSEQ multiplex PCR; TCRdb has only the in-frame clones, and not every one. In the table there are about 230,000 clones, roughly 9.6% of which are singletons. The sample taken for sequencing was naive CD4+ T cells from blood. These receptors originate from a woman under 30 in good health. Both conserved end residues are part of each CDR3. The D gene is left open where the match is weak. Some rows mark clone size as missing; the rest say once, few, many or name a class of expanded clone.

V gene: TRBV18; J gene: TRBJ1-4; CDR3 length: 14; D gene: NA; clone size: few; CDR3 protein: CASSRGGDNEKLFF; CDR3 DNA: TGTGCCAGCTCACGCGGGGGTGATAATGAAAAACTGTTTTTT
V gene: TRBV5-6; J gene: TRBJ2-2; CDR3 length: 16; D gene: NA; clone size: few; CDR3 protein: CASSLAGQSRTGELFF; CDR3 DNA: TGTGCCAGCAGCTTGGCTGGACAGAGCCGCACCGGGGAGCTGTTTTTT
V gene: TRBV19; J gene: TRBJ1-5; CDR3 length: 15; D gene: TRBD1; clone size: few; CDR3 protein: CASSTVDRDHQPQHF; CDR3 DNA: TGTGCCAGTAGTACGGTGGACAGGGACCATCAGCCCCAGCATTTT
V gene: TRBV6-1; J gene: TRBJ1-5; CDR3 length: 18; D gene: NA; clone size: NA; CDR3 protein: CASSEAGQLLYSNQPQHF; CDR3 DNA: TGTGCCAGCAGTGAAGCTGGACAGCTGTTATATAGCAATCAGCCCCAGCATTTT
V gene: TRBV7-2; J gene: TRBJ2-7; CDR3 length: 15; D gene: TRBD2; clone size: few; CDR3 protein: CASSLASGSNYEQYF; CDR3 DNA: TGTGCCAGCAGCTTAGCGAGCGGGAGTAACTACGAGCAGTACTTC
V gene: TRBV7-8; J gene: TRBJ1-1; CDR3 length: 14; D gene: TRBD1; clone size: few; CDR3 protein: CASSPWDRGPVAFF; CDR3 DNA: TGTGCCAGCAGCCCCTGGGACAGGGGCCCTGTAGCTTTCTTT
V gene: TRBV2; J gene: TRBJ1-1; CDR3 length: 13; D gene: NA; clone size: NA; CDR3 protein: CAREGGMNTEAFF; CDR3 DNA: TGTGCCAGGGAGGGGGGGATGAACACTGAAGCTTTCTTT
V gene: TRBV19; J gene: TRBJ1-2; CDR3 length: 15; D gene: NA; clone size: NA; CDR3 protein: CASSMTGSTNYGYTF; CDR3 DNA: TGTGCCAGTAGTATGACAGGCAGTACCAACTATGGCTACACCTTC
V gene: TRBV5-8; J gene: TRBJ2-5; CDR3 length: 13; D gene: NA; clone size: few; CDR3 protein: CASSRDTKETQYF; CDR3 DNA: TGTGCCAGCAGCCGGGACACCAAAGAGACCCAGTACTTC
V gene: TRBV2; J gene: TRBJ1-2; CDR3 length: 13; D gene: NA; clone size: few; CDR3 protein: CASNGGLNYGYTF; CDR3 DNA: TGTGCCAGCAACGGCGGGCTTAACTATGGCTACACCTTC
V gene: TRBV6-1; J gene: TRBJ1-4; CDR3 length: 14; D gene: NA; clone size: few; CDR3 protein: CASSMDRPNEKLFF; CDR3 DNA: TGTGCCAGCAGTATGGACAGACCTAATGAAAAACTGTTTTTT
V gene: TRBV5-6; J gene: TRBJ2-7; CDR3 length: 18; D gene: TRBD2; clone size: few; CDR3 protein: CASSSTSGRVRSSYEQYF; CDR3 DNA: TGTGCCAGCAGCTCGACTAGCGGGAGGGTAAGGAGCTCCTACGAGCAGTACTTC
V gene: TRBV7-9; J gene: TRBJ1-4; CDR3 length: 15; D gene: NA; clone size: NA; CDR3 protein: CASSLVRRGNEKLFF; CDR3 DNA: TGTGCCAGCAGCTTAGTGCGGAGGGGTAATGAAAAACTGTTTTTT
V gene: TRBV19; J gene: TRBJ2-5; CDR3 length: 15; D gene: NA; clone size: few; CDR3 protein: CASSIATGTQETQYF; CDR3 DNA: TGTGCCAGTAGTATCGCCACCGGGACACAAGAGACCCAGTACTTC
V gene: TRBV5-1; J gene: TRBJ2-3; CDR3 length: 12; D gene: NA; clone size: few; CDR3 protein: CASSVRADTQYF; CDR3 DNA: TGCGCCAGCTCAGTGAGGGCAGATACGCAGTATTTT
V gene: TRBV15; J gene: TRBJ2-7; CDR3 length: 18; D gene: TRBD1; clone size: NA; CDR3 protein: CATSREQAKTGVSYEQYF; CDR3 DNA: TGTGCCACCAGCAGAGAACAGGCCAAGACAGGGGTCTCCTACGAGCAGTACTTC
V gene: TRBV6-1; J gene: TRBJ1-1; CDR3 length: 14; D gene: TRBD1; clone size: few; CDR3 protein: CASSLDRVNTEAFF; CDR3 DNA: TGTGCCAGCAGTTTAGACAGGGTCAACACTGAAGCTTTCTTT
V gene: TRBV5-1; J gene: TRBJ1-4; CDR3 length: 13; D gene: TRBD1; clone size: NA; CDR3 protein: CASSTWTGEKLFF; CDR3 DNA: TGCGCCAGCAGCACCTGGACAGGAGAAAAACTGTTTTTT
V gene: TRBV27; J gene: TRBJ1-5; CDR3 length: 12; D gene: NA; clone size: few; CDR3 protein: CASGYRDQPQHF; CDR3 DNA: TGTGCCAGCGGATACAGGGATCAGCCCCAGCATTTT
V gene: TRBV5-6; J gene: TRBJ2-3; CDR3 length: 17; D gene: TRBD1; clone size: NA; CDR3 protein: CASPGQGARVSTDTQYF; CDR3 DNA: TGTGCCAGCCCGGGACAGGGGGCTAGGGTTAGTACAGATACGCAGTATTTT
V gene: TRBV5-5; J gene: TRBJ2-3; CDR3 length: 16; D gene: TRBD2; clone size: few; CDR3 protein: CASSLGGLAAADTQYF; CDR3 DNA: TGTGCCAGCAGCTTGGGGGGTCTAGCGGCGGCGGATACGCAGTATTTT
V gene: TRBV6-5; J gene: TRBJ2-4; CDR3 length: 14; D gene: TRBD1; clone size: few; CDR3 protein: CASSAWTGTNIQYF; CDR3 DNA: TGTGCCAGCAGTGCATGGACAGGGACAAACATTCAGTACTTC
V gene: TRBV6-1; J gene: TRBJ1-2; CDR3 length: 16; D gene: TRBD1; clone size: NA; CDR3 protein: CASSGIKAGGFYGYTF; CDR3 DNA: TGTGCCAGCAGTGGAATAAAGGCAGGGGGGTTCTATGGCTACACCTTC
V gene: TRBV6-1; J gene: TRBJ1-1; CDR3 length: 12; D gene: NA; clone size: few; CDR3 protein: CASSEAQAEAFF; CDR3 DNA: TGTGCCAGCAGTGAAGCGCAGGCTGAAGCTTTCTTT
V gene: TRBV2; J gene: TRBJ1-5; CDR3 length: 14; D gene: NA; clone size: few; CDR3 protein: CASSDVQANQPQHF; CDR3 DNA: TGTGCCAGCAGTGACGTCCAGGCCAATCAGCCCCAGCATTTT
V gene: TRBV5-6; J gene: TRBJ1-2; CDR3 length: 15; D gene: TRBD1; clone size: NA; CDR3 protein: CASSSTGIGNYGYTF; CDR3 DNA: TGTGCCAGCAGCTCGACAGGGATCGGAAACTATGGCTACACCTTC
V gene: TRBV5-4; J gene: TRBJ2-3; CDR3 length: 18; D gene: TRBD2; clone size: few; CDR3 protein: CASSSSGLAGVIADTQYF; CDR3 DNA: TGTGCCAGCAGCTCCTCGGGACTAGCGGGAGTCATAGCAGATACGCAGTATTTT
V gene: TRBV30; J gene: TRBJ1-1; CDR3 length: 12; D gene: NA; clone size: NA; CDR3 protein: CARGSRGFEAFF; CDR3 DNA: TGTGCCCGGGGTTCGAGAGGCTTTGAAGCTTTCTTT
V gene: TRBV7-2; J gene: TRBJ2-3; CDR3 length: 15; D gene: NA; clone size: NA; CDR3 protein: CASSPYGSETDTQYF; CDR3 DNA: TGTGCCAGCAGCCCTTACGGGTCTGAAACAGATACGCAGTATTTT
V gene: TRBV7-2; J gene: TRBJ2-3; CDR3 length: 14; D gene: NA; clone size: NA; CDR3 protein: CASSFGLNTDTQYF; CDR3 DNA: TGTGCCAGCAGCTTTGGACTTAACACAGATACGCAGTATTTT
V gene: TRBV30; J gene: TRBJ1-1; CDR3 length: 12; D gene: NA; clone size: NA; CDR3 protein: CAWNGGNTEAFF; CDR3 DNA: TGTGCCTGGAACGGGGGGAACACTGAAGCTTTCTTT
V gene: TRBV9; J gene: TRBJ2-2; CDR3 length: 13; D gene: NA; clone size: NA; CDR3 protein: CASSVLANGELFF; CDR3 DNA: TGTGCCAGCAGCGTACTAGCGAACGGGGAGCTGTTTTTT
V gene: TRBV28; J gene: TRBJ1-1; CDR3 length: 11; D gene: TRBD1; clone size: few; CDR3 protein: CASSLDRVAFF; CDR3 DNA: TGTGCCAGCAGTTTGGACAGGGTTGCTTTCTTT
V gene: TRBV7-3; J gene: TRBJ2-2; CDR3 length: 18; D gene: NA; clone size: NA; CDR3 protein: CASSPEGSAGRVAGELFF; CDR3 DNA: TGTGCCAGCAGCCCGGAGGGGTCCGCGGGGCGGGTTGCCGGGGAGCTGTTTTTT
V gene: TRBV7-9; J gene: TRBJ1-2; CDR3 length: 14; D gene: NA; clone size: NA; CDR3 protein: CASSLGRGLYGYTF; CDR3 DNA: TGTGCCAGCAGCTTAGGGAGGGGCCTCTATGGCTACACCTTC
V gene: TRBV6-5; J gene: TRBJ1-1; CDR3 length: 12; D gene: TRBD1; clone size: once; CDR3 protein: CASSPGQAEAFF; CDR3 DNA: TGTGCCAGCAGTCCCGGACAGGCTGAAGCTTTCTTT
V gene: TRBV19; J gene: TRBJ2-7; CDR3 length: 15; D gene: NA; clone size: few; CDR3 protein: CASSIVGGIGHEQYF; CDR3 DNA: TGTGCCAGTAGTATAGTCGGCGGGATTGGCCACGAGCAGTACTTC
V gene: TRBV6-1; J gene: TRBJ2-5; CDR3 length: 14; D gene: NA; clone size: few; CDR3 protein: CASSWGTTKETQYF; CDR3 DNA: TGTGCCAGCAGTTGGGGGACAACCAAAGAGACCCAGTACTTC
V gene: TRBV30; J gene: TRBJ2-7; CDR3 length: 13; D gene: NA; clone size: few; CDR3 protein: CAWSALSVYEQYF; CDR3 DNA: TGTGCCTGGAGCGCCCTTTCGGTCTACGAGCAGTACTTC
V gene: TRBV5-1; J gene: TRBJ1-1; CDR3 length: 13; D gene: NA; clone size: few; CDR3 protein: CASGFDRHTEAFF; CDR3 DNA: TGCGCCAGCGGGTTCGACAGACACACTGAAGCTTTCTTT
V gene: TRBV6-1; J gene: TRBJ1-1; CDR3 length: 15; D gene: NA; clone size: NA; CDR3 protein: CASSETSVWAREAFF; CDR3 DNA: TGTGCCAGCAGTGAAACCTCCGTGTGGGCAAGGGAAGCTTTCTTT
V gene: TRBV9; J gene: TRBJ2-3; CDR3 length: 16; D gene: NA; clone size: few; CDR3 protein: CASSPQDSLSTDTQYF; CDR3 DNA: TGTGCCAGCAGCCCCCAGGACAGTCTTAGCACAGATACGCAGTATTTT
V gene: TRBV5-1; J gene: TRBJ1-1; CDR3 length: 14; D gene: NA; clone size: few; CDR3 protein: CASSPLGGETEAFF; CDR3 DNA: TGCGCCAGCAGCCCCCTGGGAGGGGAGACTGAAGCTTTCTTT
V gene: TRBV30; J gene: TRBJ2-7; CDR3 length: 12; D gene: NA; clone size: few; CDR3 protein: CAWATDTYEQYF; CDR3 DNA: TGTGCCTGGGCGACAGATACCTACGAGCAGTACTTC
V gene: TRBV28; J gene: TRBJ2-7; CDR3 length: 14; D gene: NA; clone size: NA; CDR3 protein: CASSSPASLYEQYF; CDR3 DNA: TGTGCCAGCAGTTCACCAGCGTCTCTCTACGAGCAGTACTTC
V gene: TRBV10-3; J gene: TRBJ2-4; CDR3 length: 18; D gene: TRBD2; clone size: once; CDR3 protein: CAISETLAGDLAKNIQYF; CDR3 DNA: TGTGCCATCAGTGAGACCCTAGCGGGAGACCTAGCCAAAAACATTCAGTACTTC
V gene: TRBV5-6; J gene: TRBJ2-7; CDR3 length: 15; D gene: TRBD2; clone size: few; CDR3 protein: CASSFRSGSSYEQYF; CDR3 DNA: TGTGCCAGCAGCTTTAGAAGCGGGAGCTCCTACGAGCAGTACTTC
V gene: TRBV18; J gene: TRBJ1-2; CDR3 length: 12; D gene: NA; clone size: NA; CDR3 protein: CASRQQDYGYTF; CDR3 DNA: TGTGCCAGTCGCCAGCAGGACTATGGCTACACCTTC
V gene: TRBV7-2; J gene: TRBJ1-3; CDR3 length: 19; D gene: NA; clone size: NA; CDR3 protein: CASSLIPLGGAFSGNTIYF; CDR3 DNA: TGTGCCAGCAGCCTCATACCGCTGGGGGGGGCCTTCTCTGGAAACACCATATATTTT
V gene: TRBV11-3; J gene: TRBJ2-5; CDR3 length: 13; D gene: TRBD1; clone size: few; CDR3 protein: CASSRGPQETQYF; CDR3 DNA: TGTGCCAGCAGCAGGGGGCCCCAAGAGACCCAGTACTTC
V gene: TRBV18; J gene: TRBJ2-5; CDR3 length: 15; D gene: NA; clone size: few; CDR3 protein: CASSPGGGVRETQYF; CDR3 DNA: TGTGCCAGCTCACCAGGAGGGGGGGTTCGAGAGACCCAGTACTTC
V gene: TRBV7-9; J gene: TRBJ2-3; CDR3 length: 13; D gene: NA; clone size: NA; CDR3 protein: CASSGWTGYTQYF; CDR3 DNA: TGTGCCAGCAGCGGTTGGACTGGCTATACGCAGTATTTT
V gene: TRBV7-9; J gene: TRBJ1-6; CDR3 length: 14; D gene: NA; clone size: many; CDR3 protein: CASSLPPENSPLHF; CDR3 DNA: TGTGCCAGCAGCCTCCCCCCGGAGAATTCACCCCTCCACTTT
V gene: TRBV6-1; J gene: TRBJ1-6; CDR3 length: 15; D gene: TRBD1; clone size: NA; CDR3 protein: CASSEVGTGNSPLHF; CDR3 DNA: TGTGCCAGCAGTGAAGTTGGGACAGGCAATTCACCCCTCCACTTT
V gene: TRBV6-1; J gene: TRBJ2-5; CDR3 length: 14; D gene: TRBD2; clone size: NA; CDR3 protein: CATTIAGMERVQYF; CDR3 DNA: TGTGCCACCACCATAGCGGGTATGGAACGCGTCCAGTACTTC
V gene: TRBV21-1; J gene: TRBJ2-5; CDR3 length: 14; D gene: NA; clone size: few; CDR3 protein: CASSTEGRGKTQYF; CDR3 DNA: TGTGCCAGCAGCACGGAAGGTCGGGGGAAGACCCAGTACTTC
V gene: TRBV4-2; J gene: TRBJ2-1; CDR3 length: 14; D gene: TRBD2; clone size: NA; CDR3 protein: CASRKLAGGNEQFF; CDR3 DNA: TGTGCCAGCAGGAAACTAGCGGGAGGGAATGAGCAGTTCTTC
V gene: TRBV9; J gene: TRBJ1-1; CDR3 length: 14; D gene: NA; clone size: NA; CDR3 protein: CASSPRPTNTEAFF; CDR3 DNA: TGTGCCAGCAGCCCCCGCCCTACGAACACTGAAGCTTTCTTT
V gene: TRBV7-9; J gene: TRBJ1-1; CDR3 length: 14; D gene: NA; clone size: NA; CDR3 protein: CASSSGHKNTEAFF; CDR3 DNA: TGTGCCAGCAGCTCGGGACACAAGAACACTGAAGCTTTCTTT